This is a list of T cell receptor beta chains from one sample in a study of T cell repertoires in cytomegalovirus infection. Antigen specificity for these receptors is unknown. TCRdb passed the reads through MiXCR, listing each CDR3 protein once. The sample has about 890,000 distinct CDR3 sequences, roughly a third seen once. Sequenced here: cultured CD8+ T cells from PBMCs, sampled from culture after CMV antigen stimulation. The source is a human donor in good health (CMV status not recorded). Some clones in this sample may be carry-over from other donors' samples. Each CDR3 is given without its conserved first and last residue.

TRBJ2-3 TRBV10-2 ASSERGIFSTDTQY
TRBJ2-3 TRBV27 ASSWRGAGFADTQY
TRBJ2-1 TRBV6-5 ASSYGGRPRLFSSYNEQF
TRBJ2-3 TRBV12-3/TRBV12-4 ASSSSSQTGPTSTDTQY
TRBJ1-6 TRBV19 ASREGDYNSPLH
TRBJ2-1 TRBV19 ASSVSGGALPEQF
TRBJ1-5 TRBV6-6 ASRSRRRVDQPQH
TRBJ1-1 TRBV7-3 ASSLMGGFERTEAF
TRBJ2-5 TRBV7-9 ASSLPQTGILQETQY
TRBJ1-2 TRBV7-6 ASSLLTGGADGYT
TRBJ2-3 TRBV19 ASSIVDGADTQY
TRBJ2-7 TRBV6-5 ASSYLPGQNHYEQY
TRBJ1-4 TRBV10-1 ASSEWGNEKLF
TRBJ2-5 TRBV7-9 ASSSTGTPYGTQY
TRBJ2-1 TRBV4-3 ASSQDGTVSSYNEQF
TRBJ1-3 TRBV6-1 ASSDGTRDPGGNTIY
TRBJ1-4 TRBV7-2 ASSRNRANEKLF
TRBJ2-1 TRBV12-3/TRBV12-4 ASSLSLQGYNEQF
TRBJ2-2 TRBV7-6 ASSGRGALTGELF